These 14 T cell receptor beta chains came from one sample sequenced in a study of blood T cell repertoires in COVID-19. The data were produced by immunoSEQ multiplex PCR, yet TCRdb's version contains in-frame clones alone and is incomplete. Of more than 90,000 clones in the sample, about 80% were seen once. The sequenced material came from peripheral blood. These receptors originate from a man aged 60 to 75 with acute or convalescent COVID-19.

The gene calls are TRBV9 and TRBJ2-1; a possible D gene is TRBD2 (5 bases). Trimming pared 2 bases from V and 9 bases from J, leaving 15 bases between. Looked up from germline, CDR1 is SGDLS and CDR2 is YYNGEE. There are 14 residues in the CDR3. CDR3 nucleotides: TGTGCCAGCAGCGTCCGGGGTTCCACTGCTGAGCAGTTCTTC. Protein: CASSVRGSTAEQFF.

The rearrangement uses TRBV30 and TRBJ2-3; a possible D gene is TRBD2 (6 bases). CDR1 and CDR2 (germline): GTSNPN, SVGIG (reference sequence). The CDR3 consists of 13 residues. The germline V and J ends were trimmed by 2 bases and 3 bases, with 9 bases remaining between them. As DNA, the CDR3 is TGTGCCTGGAGTTACGGGAGTACAGATACGCAGTATTTT. Amino acids: CAWSYGSTDTQYF. Looking up the rest from reference TRBV30 and TRBJ2-3 gives the full variable domain: SQTIHQWPATLVQPVGSPLSLECTVEGTSNPNLYWYRQAAGRGLQLLFYSVGIGQISSEVPQNLSASRPQDRQFILSSKKLLLSDSGFYLCAWSYGSTDTQYFGPGTRLTVL.

The chain employs TRBV13 and TRBJ1-4; the D is unclear. This CDR3 spans 14 amino acids. Trimming took off 0 bases at V and 3 bases at J, with 5 bases between the two ends. Germline V CDR1 and CDR2: PRHDT, FYEKMQ (reference sequence). CDR3 loop: CASSLGQPNEKLFF. The CDR3 region has the DNA TGTGCCAGCAGCTTAGGACAGCCTAATGAAAAACTGTTTTTT. The full variable domain, its missing parts supplied by reference TRBV13 and TRBJ1-4, is AAGVIQSPRHLIKEKRETATLKCYPIPRHDTVYWYQQGPGQDPQFLISFYEKMQSDKGSIPDRFSAQQFSDYHSELNMSSLELGDSALYFCASSLGQPNEKLFFGSGTQLSVL.

The chain carries TRBV30 and TRBJ1-2, with TRBD1 identical over 9 bases. The ends lost 5 bases at V and 2 bases at J; junction bases unmatched: 0. Germline CDR1 GTSNPN, CDR2 SVGIG (reference sequence). CDR3 length equals 12 residues. The CDR3 protein is CAWGTGNYGYTF. The CDR3 DNA reads as TGTGCCTGGGGGACAGGGAACTATGGCTACACCTTC.

V is TRBV5-8 and J is TRBJ2-5; D not resolved. CDR1 is SGHTS, CDR2 YDEGEE, per germline. The CDR3 extends over 11 amino acids. Trimming cost V 7 bases and J 5 bases, with 9 bases left between them. CDR3 loop: CASATAETQYF. The CDR3 DNA follows: TGTGCCAGCGCTACCGCGGAGACCCAGTACTTC.

The chain is built from TRBV21-1 and TRBJ2-7; the tabulated D call, TRBD1, remains unverified against the DNA. TRBV21-1 is noted as a pseudogene. The CDR3 extends over 15 amino acids. The CDR3 DNA follows: TGTGCCAGCAGCATTACTCAGGGGGAGACCTACGAGCAGTACTTC. Translated: CASSITQGETYEQYF.

The chain couples TRBV9 to TRBJ1-1, with a weak D call TRBD1 (5 bases). The V gene's germline CDR1 is SGDLS and CDR2 YYNGEE. V was pared by 3 bases and J by 5 bases, with 11 bases between. The CDR3 sequence is 13 residues long. CDR3 coding DNA: TGTGCCAGCAGCGCCGGGGGGGAAACTGAAGCTTTCTTT. This encodes CASSAGGETEAFF.

This clone was counted a few times. The chain is built from TRBV13 and TRBJ2-1, with 8 bases identical to TRBD2. Germline trimming cut 3 bases from V and 8 bases from J; bases unmatched to any gene: 6. The CDR3 length is 14 residues. The germline V gene has CDR1 PRHDT and CDR2 FYEKMQ (reference sequence). The CDR3 here is CASSLGLGADEQFF. The CDR3 nucleotides read TGTGCCAGCAGCTTGGGACTAGGGGCGGATGAGCAGTTCTTC.

This chain joins TRBV7-9 and TRBJ2-1; tentative D call: TRBD2 (6 bases). The CDR3 totals 14 residues. V was shortened by 3 bases and J by 4 bases, with 10 bases between the two germline ends. The germline gives CDR1 SEHNR, CDR2 FQNEAQ (reference sequence). For the CDR3, the DNA is TGTGCCAGCAGCTTGGGGACTGTTTACAATGAGCAGTTCTTC. Protein: CASSLGTVYNEQFF.

The chain couples TRBV27 to TRBJ2-7; 8 positions agree with TRBD2. V lost 0 bases, J lost 5 bases, and 9 bases stayed unmatched. The CDR3 contains 16 residues. In germline, CDR1 is MNHEY, CDR2 SMNVEV (reference sequence). Here the CDR3 reads CASSLSRAGGPHEQYF. The DNA of the CDR3 is TGTGCCAGCAGTTTATCGCGGGCGGGGGGCCCCCACGAGCAGTACTTC.

This chain links TRBV27 with TRBJ1-1; TRBD1 matches 9 bases. The CDR3 length is 17 residues. Germline loops: CDR1 MNHEY, CDR2 SMNVEV (reference sequence). After removal of 6 bases from V and 0 bases from J, the junction contained 11 bases not matched to a gene. DNA of the CDR3: TGTGCCAGCAGCCTAAAAACAGGGGGCATGATGAACACTGAAGCTTTCTTT. This translates into CASSLKTGGMMNTEAFF.

CDR3 bases: TGTGCCAGCCCCGGTGAGAGCTCCTACGAGCAGTACGTC. It translates to CASPGESSYEQYV. This sequence joins TRBV18 and TRBJ2-7; the D is unclear. This CDR3 has 13 amino acids. Germline assignment: CDR1 KGHSH and CDR2 LQKENI. V lost 8 bases and J 0 bases, leaving 11 bases between the germline ends.

The rearrangement uses TRBV18 and TRBJ1-1, with 7 positions matching TRBD1. Germline trimming cut 8 bases from V and 1 base from J; bases unmatched to any gene: 7. CDR1 and CDR2 (germline): KGHSH, LQKENI. This CDR3 region has 14 residues. As DNA, the CDR3 is TGTGCCAGCACACTGGACAGGTCGAACACTGAAGCTTTCTTT. It yields the protein CASTLDRSNTEAFF.

This clone appeared once. This chain joins TRBV11-3 and TRBJ2-2; 12 bases agree with TRBD2. The CDR3 extends over 17 amino acids. With 4 bases clipped from V and 4 bases from J, the junction kept 7 bases outside the gene matches. Germline V CDR1 and CDR2: SGHNT, YENEEA. CDR3 DNA sequence: TGTGCCAGCAGCTCCCTAGCGGGAGGGGGCCCCACCGGGGAGCTGTTTTTT. This sequence encodes CASSSLAGGGPTGELFF. The whole variable domain, filled in from reference TRBV11-3 and TRBJ2-2, reads EAGVVQSPRYKIIEKKQPVAFWCNPISGHNTLYWYLQNLGQGPELLIRYENEEAVDDSQLPKDRFSAERLKGVDSTLKIQPAELGDSAVYLCASSSLAGGGPTGELFFGEGSRLTVL.